This T cell receptor (beta chain) originates from a study of beta chain features in type 1 diabetes. Expressed TCRB transcripts got sequenced, as all isolated RNA was reverse transcribed. Repertoires were generated with immunoSEQ multiplex PCR, while TCRdb's copy carries only in-frame clones and drops some. The sample has 250,000 or so clones, around 21% seen once. Findings and caveats of the study: Among all four CD4+ subsets, Type 1 diabetes patients had TCRB CDR3s that were moderately but significantly shorter.

Trimming took 4 bases from V and 6 from J, leaving 6 bases between them. This CDR3 spans 10 amino acids. Germline lookup yields CDR1 SQVTM and CDR2 ANQGSEA. Of note for this clone: Antigen unknown.

The chain uses TRBV29-1 and TRBJ1-2; D possibly corresponds to TRBD1 (5 bases). Sequencing was performed on naive CD4+ T cells from blood. The clonotype originates from a woman aged 40 to 49 with type 1 diabetes. As DNA, the CDR3 is TGCAGCGTTGTAGGGGATGGCTACACCTTC. This sequence encodes CSVVGDGYTF. Full variable domain (outside the CDR3, taken from reference TRBV29-1 and TRBJ1-2): SAVISQKPSRDICQRGTSLTIQCQVDSQVTMMFWYRQQPGQSLTLIATANQGSEATYESGFVIDKFPISRPNLTFSTLTVSNMSPEDSSIYLCSVVGDGYTFGSGTRLTVV.